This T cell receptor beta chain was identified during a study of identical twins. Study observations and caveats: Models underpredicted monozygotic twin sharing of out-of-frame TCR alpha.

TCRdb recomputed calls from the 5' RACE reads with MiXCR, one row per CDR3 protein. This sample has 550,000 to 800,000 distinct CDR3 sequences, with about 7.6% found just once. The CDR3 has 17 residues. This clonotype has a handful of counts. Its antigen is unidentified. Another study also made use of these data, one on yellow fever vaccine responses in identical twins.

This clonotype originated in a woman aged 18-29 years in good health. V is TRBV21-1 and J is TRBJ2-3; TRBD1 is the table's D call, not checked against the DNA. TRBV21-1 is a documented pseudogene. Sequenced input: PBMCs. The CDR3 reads CASSSLPGQGGTDTQYF. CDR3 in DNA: TGTGCCAGCAGCAGCCTCCCTGGACAGGGCGGCACAGATACGCAGTATTTT.